The 19 T cell receptor beta chains in this list originate from one sample, sequenced in a study of spatial heterogeneity in lung cancer. Study observations and caveats: It was found that expanded intratumoral alpha and beta TCR counts tracked tumor mutation counts.

Time point in this sample: sample taken at primary tumor resection. The antigens of these receptors remain unknown. TCRdb called the 5' RACE reads again in MiXCR, with one record for every CDR3 protein. The sample yields around 95,000 distinct CDR3 sequences, approximately 4.7% seen once. Sequencing used lung tumor tissue, obtained at surgery. The receptor set was obtained from a male donor with early-stage non-small cell lung cancer.

This clonotype was counted at least ten times. This chain uses TRBV28 with TRBJ1-1, with D unclear. Germline values: CDR1 MDHEN, CDR2 SYDVKM. The CDR3 totals 12 residues. The ends were cut back, 4 bases at V and 1 base at J, with 4 bases in the middle. The CDR3 is CASSSGNTEAFF. The CDR3 DNA is TGTGCCAGCAGTTCCGGGAACACTGAAGCTTTCTTT.

This clonotype was counted many times. The chain joins TRBV10-3 to TRBJ1-4; the D is unclear. Trimming removed 2 bases at V and 15 bases at J, with 13 bases between. The CDR3 length is 12 residues. Germline values: CDR1 ENHRY, CDR2 SYGVKD. The CDR3 DNA sequence: TGTGCCATCAGTGAGGGGTATACAAGTTTGTTTTTT. Protein product: CAISEGYTSLFF.

This clonotype was observed at least ten times. This chain links TRBV5-1 with TRBJ1-4, with TRBD1 identical over 10 bases. The CDR3 spans 15 residues. Germline V lookup: CDR1 SGHRS, CDR2 YFSETQ. Trimming cost V 2 bases and J 8 bases; bases outside gene matches: 6. CDR3 region: CASSLRPGQGEKLFF. The CDR3 DNA is TGCGCCAGCAGCTTAAGGCCGGGACAGGGGGAAAAACTGTTTTTT.

This clonotype was recorded at least ten times. The V call is TRBV28, the J call TRBJ2-5; D tentatively reads TRBD1 or TRBD2 (5 bases each). The V end lost 4 bases, the J end lost 7 bases, and 19 bases lay between the germline ends. Germline V gene sequence: CDR1 MDHEN, CDR2 SYDVKM. The CDR3 is 15 amino acids. The CDR3 loop is CASSSRDLGIRTQYF. The CDR3 DNA sequence: TGTGCCAGCAGTTCCCGGGACCTAGGGATCAGGACCCAGTACTTC.

The chain has TRBV10-3 and TRBJ2-3, with a tentative D call TRBD2 (5 bases). The V end was cut by 9 bases, the J end by 6 bases, with 16 bases between. The CDR3 contains 13 residues. Germline V gene sequence: CDR1 ENHRY, CDR2 SYGVKD. For the CDR3, the DNA is TGTGCCATGATGCCCGGGCCGGGGGATACGCAGTATTTT. This sequence encodes CAMMPGPGDTQYF.

This clonotype was detected ten times or more. The chain combines TRBV5-1 with TRBJ2-2; 13 bases match TRBD2. Germline V gene data show CDR1 as SGHRS and CDR2 as YFSETQ. V gave up 4 bases and J gave up 6 bases; unmatched junction bases: 6. The CDR3 length is 16 residues. CDR3 protein: CASSPPGLAGSGELFF. For the CDR3, the DNA is TGCGCCAGCAGCCCACCGGGACTAGCGGGATCCGGGGAGCTGTTTTTT.

Comment on this clonotype: This could be a read error, since a much larger clone is one nucleotide away. The chain links TRBV4-2 to TRBJ2-7; D gene uncertain. Germline V lookup: CDR1 LGHNA, CDR2 YNFKEQ. The CDR3 has 16 amino acids. V was shortened by 1 base and J by 0 bases, with 13 bases between the two germline ends. For the CDR3, the DNA is TGTGCCAGCAGCCAAGGGCTGAGCGTGAACTCCTACGAGCAGTACTTC. Translation: CASSQGLSVNSYEQYF.

This clonotype was counted many times. V and J are TRBV27 and TRBJ2-7; D is possibly TRBD2 (6 bases). CDR3 size: 13 residues. V was trimmed by 2 bases and J by 4 bases, leaving 9 bases between them. Germline CDR1 and CDR2: MNHEY and SMNVEV (reference sequence). CDR3 sequence (DNA): TGTGCCAGCAGTTTACCCGGAGGGTACGAGCAGTACTTC. It translates to CASSLPGGYEQYF.

This clonotype was recorded at least ten times. V is TRBV29-1 and J is TRBJ2-3, with 7 bases matching TRBD2. Germline V lookup: CDR1 SQVTM, CDR2 ANQGSEA. This CDR3 region has 14 residues. The ends lost 4 bases at V and 4 bases at J; junction bases unmatched: 8. The CDR3 bases are TGCAGCGTTGGATTACCGGGAGGCTCAGATACGCAGTATTTT. This codes for CSVGLPGGSDTQYF.

The V and J genes are TRBV29-1 and TRBJ1-1; no reliable D call. V was cut by 4 bases and J by 6 bases, with 12 bases left in between. Germline CDR1 reads SQVTM; CDR2 reads ANQGSEA. The CDR3 runs 12 residues. DNA of the CDR3: TGCAGCGTTGCCGAGGTGGAAGCTGAAGCTTTCTTT. Translation gives CSVAEVEAEAFF.

This clonotype appeared many times. J is TRBJ2-1 and V is TRBV6-2 or TRBV6-3; 15 positions agree with TRBD2. Trimming took 1 base from V and 9 from J; bases not matched to a gene: 4. Germline V gene sequence: CDR1 MNHEY, CDR2 SVGEGT. The CDR3 is 16 residues long. The chain's CDR3 is CASSYYGTSGRSEQFF. The CDR3 bases are TGTGCCAGCAGTTACTACGGGACTAGCGGGAGGAGTGAGCAGTTCTTC.

The table lists this clonotype with many counts. The chain joins TRBV7-2 to TRBJ2-1, with TRBD1 matching over 7 bases. Trimming removed 5 bases from V and 7 bases from J; junction bases left unmatched: 11. Germline CDR1 SGHTA, CDR2 FQGNSA. The CDR3 extends over 15 amino acids. The CDR3 loop is CASSPDRARGNEQFF. The CDR3 DNA reads TGTGCCAGCAGCCCAGACAGGGCGAGGGGAAATGAGCAGTTCTTC.

This clonotype was detected a few times. The chain links TRBV28 to TRBJ2-7, with D possibly TRBD1 on 5 matching bases. The CDR3 extends over 15 amino acids. Looked up from germline, CDR1 is MDHEN and CDR2 is SYDVKM. CDR3 sequence reads: CASYAQGSPTYEQYF. CDR3 nucleotide sequence: TGTGCTAGCTACGCCCAGGGTTCACCAACCTACGAGCAGTACTTC.

This clonotype was seen many times. This chain links TRBV27 with TRBJ2-2; no clear D. Germline lookup yields CDR1 MNHEY and CDR2 SMNVEV (reference sequence). V shed 6 bases and J shed 6 bases, with 14 bases lying between them. This CDR3 spans 14 amino acids. CDR3 DNA sequence: TGTGCCAGCAGCCCCCTCTCCCGGGCCGGGGAGCTGTTTTTT. Encoded protein: CASSPLSRAGELFF.

In its sample, this clonotype was seen many times. V usage is TRBV10-3 and J usage is TRBJ2-7; D remains unclear. The CDR3 is 15 amino acids. The germline gives CDR1 ENHRY, CDR2 SYGVKD. Deletions cut 3 bases from V and 4 bases from J, with 16 bases between. The CDR3 is CAISDPKTSVYEQYF. The CDR3 coding sequence is TGTGCCATCAGTGACCCCAAGACTTCAGTTTACGAGCAGTACTTC.

This clonotype was seen ten or more times. The rearrangement joins TRBV20-1 to TRBJ1-2; D is undetermined. CDR1 DFQATT and CDR2 SNEGSKA come from the germline V gene (reference sequence). The CDR3 consists of 12 residues. V lost 1 base and J lost 5, with 8 bases in between. This chain's CDR3 is CSARAKGYGYTF. The CDR3, as DNA: TGCAGTGCTAGAGCCAAGGGATATGGCTACACCTTC.

At least ten counts were recorded for this clonotype. V is TRBV19 and J is TRBJ2-2, with D tentatively TRBD1 (5 bases). Between the trimmed V and J ends, which lost 11 bases and 8 bases, there was a span of 15 bases. CDR3 length equals 12 residues. Germline V gives CDR1 LNHDA, CDR2 SQIVND (reference sequence). The CDR3 protein is CAGANGAGELFF. DNA of the CDR3: TGTGCCGGCGCAAATGGGGCTGGGGAGCTGTTTTTT.

This clonotype was seen ten or more times. V usage is TRBV4-1 and J usage is TRBJ2-5; D ambiguous. The CDR3 consists of 13 residues. The V gene lost 4 bases and the J gene lost 4 bases, with 10 bases spanning the gap. The V gene's germline CDR1 is MGHRA and CDR2 YSYEKL. The chain's CDR3 is CASSPTLGETQYF. The CDR3 bases are TGCGCCAGCAGCCCTACGCTGGGAGAGACCCAGTACTTC.

This clonotype has a count of ten or more. The chain has TRBV5-1 and TRBJ2-7; 7 bases are a match to TRBD1. The CDR3 spans 16 residues. Germline CDR1 reads SGHRS; CDR2 reads YFSETQ. With V trimmed by 4 bases and J by 0 bases, 10 bases remained unmatched. The CDR3 DNA sequence: TGCGCCAGCAGCAGAGGGACAGCGGCCCTCTCCTACGAGCAGTACTTC. Its protein product is CASSRGTAALSYEQYF.